This section outlines one T cell receptor (beta chain) sequence together with its context. This CDR3 is 20 amino acids long. The sample comes from a study of blood T cell repertoires in COVID-19. Some clones are missing from TCRdb's copy, which holds only in-frame ones; the method was immunoSEQ multiplex PCR. This sample has approximately 190,000 clones, with 86% found just once. Sequencing used peripheral blood. The TCR was taken from an elderly man with acute or convalescent COVID-19. The rearrangement links TRBV21-1 to TRBJ1-5; the DNA was not used to check the table's D call, TRBD1. TRBV21-1 is deemed a pseudogene. The CDR3 DNA sequence: TGTGCCAGCAGCCACTGGCGAGACAGGGGCCCTGGAGGGAGCAATCAGCCCCAGCATTTT. Encoded protein: CASSHWRDRGPGGSNQPQHF.